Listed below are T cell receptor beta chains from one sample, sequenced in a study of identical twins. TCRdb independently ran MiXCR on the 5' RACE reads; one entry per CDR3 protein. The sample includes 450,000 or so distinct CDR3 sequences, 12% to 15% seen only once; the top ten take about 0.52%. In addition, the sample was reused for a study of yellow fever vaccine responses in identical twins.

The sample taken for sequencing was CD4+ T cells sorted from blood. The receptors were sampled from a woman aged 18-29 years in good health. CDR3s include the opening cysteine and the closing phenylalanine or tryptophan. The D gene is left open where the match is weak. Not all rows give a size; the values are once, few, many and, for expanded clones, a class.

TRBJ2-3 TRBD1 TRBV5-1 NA TGCGCCAGCAGCGAGACAGGGGCGCAAGATACGCAGTATTTT CASSETGAQDTQYF
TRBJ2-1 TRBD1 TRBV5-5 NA TGTGCCAGCAGCGGACAGGGGAACCCCTACAATGAGCAGTTCTTC CASSGQGNPYNEQFF
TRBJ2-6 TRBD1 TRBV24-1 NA TGTGCCACCAGTGACTTCAGGGGGCCTGGGGCCAACGTCCTGACTTTC CATSDFRGPGANVLTF
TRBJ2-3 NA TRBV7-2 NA TGTGCCAGCATGTACAGTCGCACAGATACGCAGTATTTT CASMYSRTDTQYF
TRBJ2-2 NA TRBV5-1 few TGCGCCAGCAGCTTGGCCAAAAGGCAGCCGGGCGACCCGCGCACCGGGGAGCTGTTTTTT CASSLAKRQPGDPRTGELFF
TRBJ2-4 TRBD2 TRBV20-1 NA TGCAGTGCTAGACTAGCGGGGGGGCTAGCCAAAAACATTCAGTACTTC CSARLAGGLAKNIQYF
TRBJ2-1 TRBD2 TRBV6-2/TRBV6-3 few TGTGCCAGCAGCCGATCGCTGGATTGGACTAGCGGCAGATCCCAGGGTGAGCAGTTCTTC CASSRSLDWTSGRSQGEQFF
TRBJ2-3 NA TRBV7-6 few TGTGCCAGCAGCTCCCCCCAGGAGCGTGGTACGCAGTATTTT CASSSPQERGTQYF
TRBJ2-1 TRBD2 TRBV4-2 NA TGTGCCAGCAGCCTTCCGGGACTATACAATGAGCAGTTCTTC CASSLPGLYNEQFF
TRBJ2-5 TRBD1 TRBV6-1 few TGTGCCAGCAGTACCGGGACAGGGAAAGAGACCCAGTACTTC CASSTGTGKETQYF
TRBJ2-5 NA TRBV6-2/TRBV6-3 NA TGTGCCAGCAGTTACCGGGACTTGGGGGAGACCCAGTACTTC CASSYRDLGETQYF
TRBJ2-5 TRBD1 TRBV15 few TGTGCCACCAGCAGGATCGGACAGGGGGAAGGGACCCAGTACTTC CATSRIGQGEGTQYF